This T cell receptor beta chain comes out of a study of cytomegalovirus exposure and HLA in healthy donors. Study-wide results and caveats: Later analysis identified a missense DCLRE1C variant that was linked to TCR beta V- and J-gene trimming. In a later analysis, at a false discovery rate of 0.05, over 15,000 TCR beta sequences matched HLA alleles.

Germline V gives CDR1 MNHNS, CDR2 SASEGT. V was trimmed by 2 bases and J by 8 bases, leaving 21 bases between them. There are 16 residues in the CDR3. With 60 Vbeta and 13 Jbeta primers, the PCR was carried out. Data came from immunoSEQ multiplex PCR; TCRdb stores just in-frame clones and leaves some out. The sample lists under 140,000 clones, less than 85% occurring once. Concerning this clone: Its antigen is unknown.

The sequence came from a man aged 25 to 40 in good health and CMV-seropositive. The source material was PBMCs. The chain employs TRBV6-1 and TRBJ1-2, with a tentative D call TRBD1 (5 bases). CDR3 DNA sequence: TGTGCCAGCAGTGAATCACGGCCGGCAGGGCTAAGCGGCTACACCTTC. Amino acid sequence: CASSESRPAGLSGYTF.